Presented here are 16 T cell receptor beta chains from one specimen sequenced in a study of blood T cell repertoires in COVID-19. The method was immunoSEQ multiplex PCR; TCRdb's version includes in-frame clones alone and lacks a portion of them. The sample has about 200,000 clones, about 85% seen once; the top ten hold 0.95%. Sequencing was performed on peripheral blood. Receptors originate from a man between 60 and 75 years old with COVID-19, enrolled during active disease.

The CDR3 spells CASSLDRAGGYTF. The CDR3 region has the DNA TGTGCCAGCAGCTTGGACAGGGCGGGTGGCTACACCTTC. The V and J genes are TRBV6-5 and TRBJ1-2; TRBD1 matches 8 bases. This CDR3 spans 13 amino acids. The germline gives CDR1 MNHEY, CDR2 SVGAGI. Trimming cost V 6 bases and J 7 bases; bases outside gene matches: 7.

This chain joins TRBV15 and TRBJ1-1; the D gene is possibly TRBD1 (5 bases). Germline assignment: CDR1 LNHNV and CDR2 YYDKDF (reference sequence). Trimming cost V 0 bases and J 4 bases, with 9 bases left between them. The CDR3 runs to 14 residues. DNA for the CDR3: TGTGCCACCAGCAGAGATCGGGGGGGCACTGAAGCTTTCTTT. Residues: CATSRDRGGTEAFF. Together with reference TRBV15 and TRBJ1-1, the CDR3 gives the full variable domain: DAMVIQNPRYQVTQFGKPVTLSCSQTLNHNVMYWYQQKSSQAPKLLFHYYDKDFNNEADTPDNFQSRRPNTSFCFLDIRSPGLGDTAMYLCATSRDRGGTEAFFGQGTRLTVV.

The chain is built from TRBV6-6 and TRBJ1-1, with a possible D match to TRBD1 (5 bases). V was trimmed by 4 bases and J by 3 bases, leaving 15 bases between them. CDR1 and CDR2 from the germline V gene are MNHNY and SVGAGI (reference sequence). The CDR3 totals 15 residues. The CDR3 DNA is TGTGCCAGCAGTTCTGCGGGACGGGGGTACACTGAAGCTTTCTTT. Protein: CASSSAGRGYTEAFF.

V gene TRBV7-2 combines with J gene TRBJ1-5; the D gene is possibly TRBD1 (6 bases). This CDR3 has 14 amino acids. Trimming pared 1 base from V and 3 bases from J, leaving 7 bases between. Germline CDR1 SGHTA, CDR2 FQGNSA. CDR3 DNA sequence: TGTGCCAGCAGCTTAGACAGGGACAATCAGCCCCAGCATTTT. It codes for CASSLDRDNQPQHF.

This clone was seen only a few times. Within the sample, other DNA sequences also encode this same CDR3. The CDR3 DNA reads TGCGCCAGCAGCTTGGTTCCACAGGGCAACTATGGCTACACCTTC. As protein: CASSLVPQGNYGYTF. The V and J genes are TRBV5-1 and TRBJ1-2, with a possible D match to TRBD1 (6 bases). CDR3 length: 15 amino acids. Germline CDR1 and CDR2: SGHRS and YFSETQ. V was pared by 0 bases and J by 2 bases, with 11 bases between. Full variable domain (rest looked up from reference TRBV5-1 and TRBJ1-2): KAGVTQTPRYLIKTRGQQVTLSCSPISGHRSVSWYQQTPGQGLQFLFEYFSETQRNKGNFPGRFSGRQFSNSRSEMNVSTLELGDSALYLCASSLVPQGNYGYTFGSGTRLTVV.

The chain has TRBV11-2 and TRBJ2-6, with D hard to call. This CDR3 has 17 amino acids. The germline V gene has CDR1 SGHAT and CDR2 FQNNGV. V lost 3 bases and J 0 bases, leaving 12 bases between the germline ends. CDR3 DNA: TGTGCCAGCAGCTTGTCAAGCACCTTCTCTGGGGCCAACGTCCTGACTTTC. Translating gives CASSLSSTFSGANVLTF.

The rearrangement joins TRBV6-2 or TRBV6-3 to TRBJ1-5; 10 bases line up with TRBD1. The CDR3 has 14 amino acids. J gave up 4 bases and V 4 bases, and 1 base lay outside the gene matches. Germline V lookup: CDR1 MNHEY, CDR2 SVGEGT. In nucleotides, the CDR3 is TGTGCCAGCAGTTGGACAGGGGGAAATCAGCCCCAGCATTTT. Translation: CASSWTGGNQPQHF.

This sequence joins TRBV2 and TRBJ2-1; 9 nucleotides agree with TRBD2. With 6 bases clipped from V and 10 bases from J, the junction kept 13 bases outside the gene matches. The germline V gene encodes CDR1 SNHLY and CDR2 FYNNEI. This CDR3 contains 15 residues. CDR3 DNA: TGTGCCAGCAGGTTGGTGGCTAGCGGGACGGGAGAGCAGTTCTTC. It codes for CASRLVASGTGEQFF.

The V gene is TRBV30, the J gene TRBJ1-5; D remains ambiguous. V gave up 2 bases and J gave up 6 bases, with 8 bases separating them. Germline CDR1 and CDR2: GTSNPN and SVGIG (reference sequence). CDR3 length: 12 residues. The CDR3 sequence is CAWSYPPQPQHF. For the CDR3, the DNA is TGTGCCTGGAGTTATCCTCCTCAGCCCCAGCATTTT.

The chain employs TRBV5-6 and TRBJ2-7; TRBD2 is a possible D gene (6 bases). This CDR3 contains 13 residues. CDR1 is SGHDT, CDR2 YYEEEE, per germline. The V gene lost 3 bases and the J gene lost 11 bases, with 18 bases spanning the gap. Here the CDR3 DNA reads TGTGCCAGCAGCTCCGGGGGTAAGGCAGGCGAGTACTTC. Translating it yields CASSSGGKAGEYF. Supplemented by reference TRBV5-6 and TRBJ2-7, the full variable domain reads DAGVTQSPTHLIKTRGQQVTLRCSPKSGHDTVSWYQQALGQGPQFIFQYYEEEERQRGNFPDRFSGHQFPNYSSELNVNALLLGDSALYLCASSSGGKAGEYFGPGTRLTVT.

The gene calls are TRBV30 and TRBJ1-2; a possible D gene is TRBD1 (6 bases). Per germline, CDR1 GTSNPN and CDR2 SVGIG (reference sequence). Trimming shortened V by 4 bases and J by 2 bases, and 11 bases separated the two germline ends. The length of the CDR3 is 13 residues. CDR3 DNA sequence: TGTGCCTGGACCACAACAGGGAACTATGGCTACACCTTC. It specifies CAWTTTGNYGYTF. Combining the CDR3 with reference TRBV30 and TRBJ1-2 gives the whole variable domain SQTIHQWPATLVQPVGSPLSLECTVEGTSNPNLYWYRQAAGRGLQLLFYSVGIGQISSEVPQNLSASRPQDRQFILSSKKLLLSDSGFYLCAWTTTGNYGYTFGSGTRLTVV.

Remarks on this clone: A clone one base away is much larger, so this may be a read error. The gene calls are TRBV7-9 and TRBJ2-7; unclear D gene. The germline V gene encodes CDR1 SEHNR and CDR2 FQNEAQ (reference sequence). Trimming stripped 4 bases from V and 3 bases from J, with 4 bases between. This CDR3 region has 11 residues. This chain's CDR3 is CASSSHYEQYF. DNA for the CDR3: TGTGCCAGCAGCTCACACTACGAGCAGTACTTC.

On this clone itself: At the DNA level, this CDR3 is encoded by other sequences in the same sample as well. This chain uses TRBV28 with TRBJ2-7, with 7 bases lining up with TRBD1. Germline V CDR1 and CDR2: MDHEN, SYDVKM. This CDR3 is built from 14 residues. Trimming took 9 bases from V and 3 from J; bases not matched to a gene: 11. CDR3 residues: CASLPGQTLYEQYF. CDR3 sequence (DNA): TGTGCCAGTTTGCCGGGACAGACCCTCTACGAGCAGTACTTC. The variable domain in full, with the rest retrieved from reference TRBV28 and TRBJ2-7, is DVKVTQSSRYLVKRTGEKVFLECVQDMDHENMFWYRQDPGLGLRLIYFSYDVKMKEKGDIPEGYSVSREKKERFSLILESASTNQTSMYLCASLPGQTLYEQYFGPGTRLTVT.

This sequence joins TRBV28 and TRBJ1-2; D is uncertain. With 5 bases removed from V and 8 bases from J, the gap between germline ends came to 15 bases. This CDR3 contains 13 residues. CDR1 and CDR2 from the germline V gene are MDHEN and SYDVKM. The CDR3 DNA follows: TGTGCCAGCAGTACCCGGACTACCGGGGGCTACACCTTC. As protein: CASSTRTTGGYTF.

This clone was seen more than once but under ten times. The chain joins TRBV12-3 or TRBV12-4 to TRBJ1-1, with 8 bases identical to TRBD1. The ends lost 11 bases at V and 1 base at J; junction bases unmatched: 3. This CDR3 has 12 residues. The CDR3 bases are TGTGCCTCCGGGACAGGGAACACTGAAGCTTTCTTT. Translation: CASGTGNTEAFF.

Regarding this clone: At one end, the junction sequence differs from germline, possibly due to a read error. V gene TRBV2 combines with J gene TRBJ1-2; 9 bases line up with TRBD1. The CDR3 length is 15 residues. CDR1 and CDR2 (germline): SNHLY, FYNNEI. The CDR3 is CASREGTGPNYGYTF. For the CDR3, the DNA is TGTGCCAGCAGGGAAGGGACAGGGCCGAACTATGGCTACACCTTC.